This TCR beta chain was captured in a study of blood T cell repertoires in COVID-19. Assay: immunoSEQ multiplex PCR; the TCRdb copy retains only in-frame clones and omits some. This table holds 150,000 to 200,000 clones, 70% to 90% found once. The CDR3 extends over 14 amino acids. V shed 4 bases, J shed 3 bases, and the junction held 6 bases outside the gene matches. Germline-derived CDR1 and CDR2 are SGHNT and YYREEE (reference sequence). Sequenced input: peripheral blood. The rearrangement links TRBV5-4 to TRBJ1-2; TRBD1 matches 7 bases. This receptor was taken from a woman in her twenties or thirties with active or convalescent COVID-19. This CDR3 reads CASSGTGDYYGYTF. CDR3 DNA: TGTGCCAGCAGCGGTACAGGGGATTACTATGGCTACACCTTC.